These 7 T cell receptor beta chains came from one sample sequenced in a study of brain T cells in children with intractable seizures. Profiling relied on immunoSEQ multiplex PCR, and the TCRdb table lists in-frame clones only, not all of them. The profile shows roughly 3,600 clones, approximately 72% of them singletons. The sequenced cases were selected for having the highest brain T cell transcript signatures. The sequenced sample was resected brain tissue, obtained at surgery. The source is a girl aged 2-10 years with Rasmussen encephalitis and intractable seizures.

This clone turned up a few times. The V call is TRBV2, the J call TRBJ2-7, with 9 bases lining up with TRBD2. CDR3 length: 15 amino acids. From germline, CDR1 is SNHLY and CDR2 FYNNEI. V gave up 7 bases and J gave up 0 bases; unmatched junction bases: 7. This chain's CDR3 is CASTPRSGSSYEQYF. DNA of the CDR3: TGTGCCAGCACCCCGCGTAGCGGGAGCTCCTACGAGCAGTACTTC.

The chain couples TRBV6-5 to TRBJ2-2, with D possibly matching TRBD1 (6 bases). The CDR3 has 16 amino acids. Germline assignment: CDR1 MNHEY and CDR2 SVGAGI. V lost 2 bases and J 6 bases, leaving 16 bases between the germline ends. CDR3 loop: CASSYTRHPGAGELFF. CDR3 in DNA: TGTGCCAGCAGTTACACCCGACACCCAGGGGCCGGGGAGCTGTTTTTT.

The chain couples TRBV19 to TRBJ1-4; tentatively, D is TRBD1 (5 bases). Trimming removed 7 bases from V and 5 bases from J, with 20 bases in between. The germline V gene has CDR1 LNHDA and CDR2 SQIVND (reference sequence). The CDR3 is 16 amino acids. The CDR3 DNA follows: TGTGCCAGTAAAGGGTTAGGGACGGAGGACAATGAAAAACTGTTTTTT. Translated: CASKGLGTEDNEKLFF. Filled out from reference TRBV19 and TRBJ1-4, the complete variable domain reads DGGITQSPKYLFRKEGQNVTLSCEQNLNHDAMYWYRQDPGQGLRLIYYSQIVNDFQKGDIAEGYSVSREKKESFPLTVTSAQKNPTAFYLCASKGLGTEDNEKLFFGSGTQLSVL.

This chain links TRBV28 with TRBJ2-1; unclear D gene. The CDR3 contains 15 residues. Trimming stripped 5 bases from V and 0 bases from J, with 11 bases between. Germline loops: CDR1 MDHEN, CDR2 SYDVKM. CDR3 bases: TGTGCCAGCAGTATACCGCCGAGCTCCTACAATGAGCAGTTCTTC. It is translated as CASSIPPSSYNEQFF.

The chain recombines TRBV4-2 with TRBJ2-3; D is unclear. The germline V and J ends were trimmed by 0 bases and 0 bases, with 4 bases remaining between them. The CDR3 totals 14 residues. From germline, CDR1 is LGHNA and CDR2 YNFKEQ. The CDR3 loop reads CASSQELSTDTQYF. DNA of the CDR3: TGTGCCAGCAGCCAAGAACTTAGCACAGATACGCAGTATTTT.

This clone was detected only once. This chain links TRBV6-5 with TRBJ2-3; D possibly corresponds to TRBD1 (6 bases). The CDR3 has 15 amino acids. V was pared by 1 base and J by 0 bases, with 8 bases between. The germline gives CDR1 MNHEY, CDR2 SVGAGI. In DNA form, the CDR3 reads TGTGCCAGCAGTTACTTTCAGGGGAGCACAGATACGCAGTATTTT. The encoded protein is CASSYFQGSTDTQYF.

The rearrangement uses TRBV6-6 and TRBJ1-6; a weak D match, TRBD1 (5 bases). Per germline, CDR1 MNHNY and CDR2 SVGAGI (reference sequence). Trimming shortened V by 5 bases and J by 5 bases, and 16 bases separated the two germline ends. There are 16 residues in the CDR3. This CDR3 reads CASSPTGRGNNSPLHF. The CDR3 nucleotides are TGTGCCAGCAGTCCGACGGGACGCGGGAATAATTCACCCCTCCACTTT.